This T cell receptor (beta chain) was obtained from a study of CD8 T cells in ankylosing spondylitis. Study-wide results and caveats: Ankylosing spondylitis blood appeared to be characterized by a TCR beta motif of several highly homologous variants. Significant enrichment of disease-linked clones was reported in matched ankylosing spondylitis synovial fluid.

Quantitative 5'-RACE was performed with molecular barcodes, and it yielded the TCR beta libraries. TCRdb reprocessed the 5' RACE reads via MiXCR and lists one record per CDR3 protein. The repertoire holds about 300,000 distinct CDR3 sequences, about a fifth seen once, with 3.5% in the top ten. In the case of this clonotype: Its matching antigen is unknown.

The germline V gene encodes CDR1 SQVTM and CDR2 ANQGSEA. This CDR3 is 11 amino acids long. Trimming removed 6 bases from V and 4 bases from J, with 9 bases in between. Sequenced material: blood, either unsorted or a sorted T cell fraction (not recorded which). The chain employs TRBV29-1 and TRBJ1-1, with D possibly TRBD1 on 5 matching bases. The receptor was derived from a female donor with ankylosing spondylitis or in good health (not recorded which). CDR3: CSVSGATEAFF. The CDR3 DNA is TGCAGCGTAAGTGGGGCCACTGAAGCTTTCTTT.